What follows is one T cell receptor (beta chain) and its context. Its antigen is not identified. The data were taken from a study of beta chain features in type 1 diabetes. Study-wide results and caveats: Significant though moderate, a shortening of TCRB CDR3s appeared in all four CD4+ subsets of Type 1 diabetes patients.

The V segment lost 4 bases and the J segment 7 bases; nucleotides outside the gene matches: 9. CDR1 and CDR2 from the germline V gene are SGHNT and YYREEE (reference sequence). The CDR3 is 14 amino acids. It was via CD45RO/CCR7/CD25/CD127/CD95/CD27 that CD4+ naive, central memory, regulatory and stem cell-like memory cells were sorted. As every portion of the isolated RNA was reverse transcribed, the sequencing read expressed TCRB transcripts. Only in-frame clones appear in the TCRdb table, and some are missing; sequencing was by immunoSEQ multiplex PCR. The profile shows about 640,000 clones, 9.5% to 15% of them singletons.

The sequencing input was naive CD4+ T cells from blood. This TCR came from a young man with type 1 diabetes. The rearrangement joins TRBV5-4 to TRBJ1-2; TRBD1 aligns across 8 bases. Here the CDR3 reads CASSRDRQQRGYTF. The CDR3 region has the DNA TGTGCCAGCAGCCGGGACAGGCAGCAGCGTGGCTACACCTTC.